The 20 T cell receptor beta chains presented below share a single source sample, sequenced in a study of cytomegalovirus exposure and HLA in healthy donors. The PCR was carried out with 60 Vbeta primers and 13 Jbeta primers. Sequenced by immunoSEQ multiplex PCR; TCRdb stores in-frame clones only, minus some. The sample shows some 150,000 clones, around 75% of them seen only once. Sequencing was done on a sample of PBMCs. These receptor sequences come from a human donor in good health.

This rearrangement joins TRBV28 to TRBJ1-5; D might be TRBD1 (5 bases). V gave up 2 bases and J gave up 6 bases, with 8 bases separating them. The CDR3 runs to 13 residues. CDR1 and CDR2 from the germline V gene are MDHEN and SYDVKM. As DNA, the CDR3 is TGTGCCAGCAGTTTAGGGACTAGTCAGCCCCAGCATTTT. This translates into CASSLGTSQPQHF.

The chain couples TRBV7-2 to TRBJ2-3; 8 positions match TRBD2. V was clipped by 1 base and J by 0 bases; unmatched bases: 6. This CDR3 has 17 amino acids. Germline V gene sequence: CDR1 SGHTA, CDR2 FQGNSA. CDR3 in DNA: TGTGCCAGCAGCTTAGTTAGCGGGGAGCTTAGCACAGATACGCAGTATTTT. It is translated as CASSLVSGELSTDTQYF.

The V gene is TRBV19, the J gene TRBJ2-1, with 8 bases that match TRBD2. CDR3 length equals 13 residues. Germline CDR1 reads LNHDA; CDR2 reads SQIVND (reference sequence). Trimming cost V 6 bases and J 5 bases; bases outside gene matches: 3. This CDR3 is CASSGRGNNEQFF. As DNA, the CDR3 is TGTGCCAGTAGCGGGAGGGGAAACAATGAGCAGTTCTTC. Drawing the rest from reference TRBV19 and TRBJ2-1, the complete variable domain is DGGITQSPKYLFRKEGQNVTLSCEQNLNHDAMYWYRQDPGQGLRLIYYSQIVNDFQKGDIAEGYSVSREKKESFPLTVTSAQKNPTAFYLCASSGRGNNEQFFGPGTRLTVL.

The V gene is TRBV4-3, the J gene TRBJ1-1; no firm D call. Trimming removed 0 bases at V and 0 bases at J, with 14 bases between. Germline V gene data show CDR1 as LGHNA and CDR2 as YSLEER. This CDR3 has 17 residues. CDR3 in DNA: TGCGCCAGCAGCCAAGATTTAGGACTGCGCATGAACACTGAAGCTTTCTTT. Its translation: CASSQDLGLRMNTEAFF.

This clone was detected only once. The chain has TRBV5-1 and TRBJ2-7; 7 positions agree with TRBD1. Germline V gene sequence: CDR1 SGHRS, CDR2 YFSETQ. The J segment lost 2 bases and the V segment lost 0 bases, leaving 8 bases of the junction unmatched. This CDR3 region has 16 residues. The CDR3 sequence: CASSLAGYRGPYEQYF. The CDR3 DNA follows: TGCGCCAGCAGCTTGGCCGGGTACAGGGGTCCCTACGAGCAGTACTTC.

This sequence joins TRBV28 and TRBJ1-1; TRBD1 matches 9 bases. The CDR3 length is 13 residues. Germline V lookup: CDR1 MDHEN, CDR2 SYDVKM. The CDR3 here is CAISRDREVGAFF. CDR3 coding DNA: TGTGCAATAAGCCGGGACAGGGAAGTAGGAGCTTTCTTT.

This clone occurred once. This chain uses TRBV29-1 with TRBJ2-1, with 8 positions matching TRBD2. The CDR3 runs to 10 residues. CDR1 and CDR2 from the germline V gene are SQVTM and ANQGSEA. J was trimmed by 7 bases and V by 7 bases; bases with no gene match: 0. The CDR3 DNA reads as TGCAGCGCGGGGGGGAATGAGCAGTTCTTC. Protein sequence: CSAGGNEQFF.

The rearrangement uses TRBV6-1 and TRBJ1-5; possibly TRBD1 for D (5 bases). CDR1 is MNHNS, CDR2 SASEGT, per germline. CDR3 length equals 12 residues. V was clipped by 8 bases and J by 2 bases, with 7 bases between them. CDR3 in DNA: TGTGCCAGCGAACAGGGCAATCAGCCCCAGCATTTT. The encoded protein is CASEQGNQPQHF.

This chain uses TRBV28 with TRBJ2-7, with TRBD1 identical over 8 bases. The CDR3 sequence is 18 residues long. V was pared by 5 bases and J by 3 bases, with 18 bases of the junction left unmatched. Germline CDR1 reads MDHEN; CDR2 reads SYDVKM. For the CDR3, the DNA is TGTGCCAGCAGTGGGGATGACAGGGGTACTTCCCCAATCTACGAGCAGTACTTC. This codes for CASSGDDRGTSPIYEQYF.

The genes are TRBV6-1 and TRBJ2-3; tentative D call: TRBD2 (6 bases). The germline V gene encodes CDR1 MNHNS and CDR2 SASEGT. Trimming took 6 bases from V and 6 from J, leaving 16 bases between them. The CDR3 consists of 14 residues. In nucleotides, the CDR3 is TGTGCCAGCAGGACGGGACTTGCATTTGATACGCAGTATTTT. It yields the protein CASRTGLAFDTQYF.

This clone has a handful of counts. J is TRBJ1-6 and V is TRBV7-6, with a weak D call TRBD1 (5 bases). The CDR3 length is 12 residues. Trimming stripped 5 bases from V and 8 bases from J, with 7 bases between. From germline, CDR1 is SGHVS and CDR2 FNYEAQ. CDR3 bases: TGTGCCAGCAGCGAACAGGATTCACCCCTCCACTTT. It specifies CASSEQDSPLHF.

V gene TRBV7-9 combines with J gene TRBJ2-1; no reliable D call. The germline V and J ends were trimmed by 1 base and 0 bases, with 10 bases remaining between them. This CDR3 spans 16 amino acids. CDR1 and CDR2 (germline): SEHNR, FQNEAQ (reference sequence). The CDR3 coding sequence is TGTGCCAGCAGCTTAGGCCAAATGAGCTCCTACAATGAGCAGTTCTTC. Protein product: CASSLGQMSSYNEQFF.

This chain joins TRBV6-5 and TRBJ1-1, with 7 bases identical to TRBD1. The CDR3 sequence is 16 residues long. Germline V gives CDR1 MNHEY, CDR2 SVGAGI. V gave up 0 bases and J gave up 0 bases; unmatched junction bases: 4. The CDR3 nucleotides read TGTGCCAGCAGTTACTCACCACAGGGGTTGAACACTGAAGCTTTCTTT. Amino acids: CASSYSPQGLNTEAFF.

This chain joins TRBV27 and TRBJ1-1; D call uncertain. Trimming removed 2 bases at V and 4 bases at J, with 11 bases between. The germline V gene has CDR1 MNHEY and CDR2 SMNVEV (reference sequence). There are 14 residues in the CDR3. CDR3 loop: CASSLLGVGTEAFF. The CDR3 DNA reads TGTGCCAGCAGTTTACTGGGCGTGGGCACTGAAGCTTTCTTT.

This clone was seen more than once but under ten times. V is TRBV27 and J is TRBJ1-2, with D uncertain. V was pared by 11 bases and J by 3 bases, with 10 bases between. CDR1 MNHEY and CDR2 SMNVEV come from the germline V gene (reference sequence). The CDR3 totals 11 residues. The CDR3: CALPPDYGYTF. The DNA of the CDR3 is TGTGCCTTGCCACCGGACTATGGCTACACCTTC.

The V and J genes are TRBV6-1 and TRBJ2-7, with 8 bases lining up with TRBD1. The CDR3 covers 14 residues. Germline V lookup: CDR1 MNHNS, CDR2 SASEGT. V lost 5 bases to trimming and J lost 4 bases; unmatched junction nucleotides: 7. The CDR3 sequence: CASSRGQGGYEQYF. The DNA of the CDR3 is TGTGCCAGCAGTCGAGGACAGGGAGGATACGAGCAGTACTTC.

CDR3 DNA: TGTGCCAGTACCGGACGGGGGGGGGACACTGAAGCTTTCTTT. Translation: CASTGRGGDTEAFF. The V gene is TRBV19, the J gene TRBJ1-1; TRBD1 is a possible D gene (5 bases). The CDR3 is made up of 14 amino acids. Germline V lookup: CDR1 LNHDA, CDR2 SQIVND (reference sequence). V was clipped by 7 bases and J by 3 bases, with 15 bases between them.

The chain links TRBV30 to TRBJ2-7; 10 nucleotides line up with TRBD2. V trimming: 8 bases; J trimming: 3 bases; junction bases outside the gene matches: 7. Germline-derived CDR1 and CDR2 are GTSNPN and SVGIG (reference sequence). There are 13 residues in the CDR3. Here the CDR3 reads CAGERGGRYEQYF. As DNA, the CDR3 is TGTGCCGGCGAGCGGGGGGGCCGCTACGAGCAGTACTTC.

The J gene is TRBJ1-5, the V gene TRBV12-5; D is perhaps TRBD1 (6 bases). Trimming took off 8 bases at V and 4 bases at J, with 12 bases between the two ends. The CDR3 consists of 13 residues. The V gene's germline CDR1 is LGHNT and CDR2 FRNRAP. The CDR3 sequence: CASTLQGNQPQHF. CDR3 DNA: TGTGCTAGTACCCTCCAGGGGAATCAGCCCCAGCATTTT.

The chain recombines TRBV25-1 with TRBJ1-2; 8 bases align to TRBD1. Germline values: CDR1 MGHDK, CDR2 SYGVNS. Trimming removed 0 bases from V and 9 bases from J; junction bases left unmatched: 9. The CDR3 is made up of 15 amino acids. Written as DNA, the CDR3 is TGTGCCAGCAGTGAATACCAGGGGGCGATATTAAGCTACACCTTC. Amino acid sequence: CASSEYQGAILSYTF.